This entry lists 6 T cell receptor beta chains sequenced from one sample in a study of blood T cell repertoires in COVID-19. Only in-frame clones appear in the TCRdb table, and some are missing; sequencing was by immunoSEQ multiplex PCR. The data show some 74,000 clones, just over 90% seen once. The source material was peripheral blood. These receptors all stem from a man aged 50 to 59 with COVID-19, enrolled during active disease.

V gene TRBV29-1 combines with J gene TRBJ2-2; the match to TRBD2 covers 8 bases. Per the germline V gene, CDR1 is SQVTM and CDR2 is ANQGSEA. This CDR3 contains 13 residues. Trimming took 3 bases from V and 5 from J; bases not matched to a gene: 2. CDR3: CSVEVAGTGELFF. CDR3 DNA: TGCAGCGTTGAGGTAGCGGGGACCGGGGAGCTGTTTTTT.

The V call is TRBV5-1, the J call TRBJ2-2; 14 bases line up with TRBD2. The V segment lost 4 bases and the J segment 7 bases; nucleotides outside the gene matches: 6. Germline lookup yields CDR1 SGHRS and CDR2 YFSETQ. This CDR3 region has 16 residues. The CDR3 loop reads CASSTGLAGGLGELFF. DNA for the CDR3: TGCGCCAGCAGCACTGGACTAGCGGGAGGTCTCGGGGAGCTGTTTTTT.

V and J are TRBV28 and TRBJ1-2; maybe TRBD1 (5 bases). The CDR3 has 15 amino acids. V shed 3 bases and J shed 0 bases, with 11 bases lying between them. Germline CDR1 reads MDHEN; CDR2 reads SYDVKM. The CDR3 here is CASSLGQVPNYGYTF. Here the CDR3 DNA reads TGTGCCAGCAGTTTGGGGCAGGTCCCTAACTATGGCTACACCTTC.

V usage is TRBV7-2 and J usage is TRBJ1-4; tentatively, D is TRBD1 (5 bases). Germline V CDR1 and CDR2: SGHTA, FQGNSA. Trimming stripped 5 bases from V and 7 bases from J, with 11 bases between. There are 13 residues in the CDR3. The CDR3, as DNA: TGTGCCAGCAGCGGCAGGGTGGGTGAAAAACTGTTTTTT. It specifies CASSGRVGEKLFF.

The V gene is TRBV5-1, the J gene TRBJ1-6; 8 nucleotides match TRBD1. The V and J ends lost 0 bases and 5 bases, in that order; junction bases with no gene match: 1. Germline CDR1 reads SGHRS; CDR2 reads YFSETQ. The CDR3 contains 15 residues. This chain's CDR3 is CASSLGTGNNSPLHF. As DNA, the CDR3 is TGCGCCAGCAGCTTGGGGACAGGGAATAATTCACCCCTCCACTTT.

V is TRBV7-9 and J is TRBJ2-3, with D perhaps matching TRBD2 (5 bases). Germline CDR1 and CDR2: SEHNR and FQNEAQ (reference sequence). The CDR3 has 15 amino acids. Trimming removed 5 bases at V and 6 bases at J, with 18 bases between. The chain's CDR3 is CASSPTEAPGDTQYF. CDR3 DNA sequence: TGTGCCAGCAGCCCAACGGAGGCTCCGGGGGATACGCAGTATTTT.